The clone carrying this T cell receptor (beta chain) was counted once. Its matching antigen is unknown. Profiled with immunoSEQ multiplex PCR; TCRdb holds only in-frame clones, not every one. The table has under 70,000 clones, around 89% seen once. These data belong to a study of cytomegalovirus exposure and HLA in healthy donors. The study's findings and limits: Specificity of a few CMV-associated chains for CMV antigens was verified in vitro. Reports credit the classifier with highly specific, highly sensitive diagnosis of cytomegalovirus status. Clusters of TCRs from the first cohort tended to co-occur in the 130 or so validation repertoires (as a later analysis found). Cytomegalovirus-associated TCR beta chains were listed, numbering 150 to 200.

Per the germline V gene, CDR1 is SGHNT and CDR2 is YENEEA. This CDR3 has 13 amino acids. Trimming took 1 base from V and 2 from J, leaving 5 bases between them. Sequenced material: PBMCs. The receptor was derived from a woman under 30 in good health and CMV-seronegative. The V gene is TRBV11-3, the J gene TRBJ2-5; D is unresolved. CDR3 region: CASSLGQQETQYF. In DNA form, the CDR3 reads TGTGCCAGCAGCTTAGGGCAGCAAGAGACCCAGTACTTC.